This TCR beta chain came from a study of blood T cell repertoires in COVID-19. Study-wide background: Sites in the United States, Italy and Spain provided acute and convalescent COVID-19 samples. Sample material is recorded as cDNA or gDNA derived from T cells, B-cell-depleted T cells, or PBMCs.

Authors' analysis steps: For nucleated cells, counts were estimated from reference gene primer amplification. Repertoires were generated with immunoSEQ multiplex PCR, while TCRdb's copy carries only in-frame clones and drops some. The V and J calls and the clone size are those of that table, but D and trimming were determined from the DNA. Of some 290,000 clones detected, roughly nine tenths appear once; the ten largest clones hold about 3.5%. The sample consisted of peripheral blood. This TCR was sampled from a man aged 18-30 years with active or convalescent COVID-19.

The CDR3 nucleotides are TGTGCCAGCAGCTTAGGGGACCATCGGGAGACGGAGTTCTTC. It yields the protein CASSLGDHRETEFF. The rearrangement uses TRBV11-3 and TRBJ2-1; a weak D match, TRBD2 (6 bases). V dropped 1 base and J dropped 14 bases, with 18 bases sitting between them. The CDR3 is made up of 14 amino acids. Germline CDR1 and CDR2: SGHNT and YENEEA.